Below, 31 T cell receptor beta chains from the same sample are listed, as sequenced in a study of T cells in Graves' hyperthyroidism and ophthalmopathy. Researchers amplified the TCR beta CDR3 regions from RNA transcripts. The TCR CDR3 first-round RT-PCR relied on the HTBI primer set. TCRdb independently ran MiXCR on the multiplex PCR reads; one entry per CDR3 protein. The data hold approximately 600,000 distinct CDR3 sequences, with approximately 15% observed a single time. Specimen: blood. All receptors come from a woman aged 25 to 39 with Graves' hyperthyroidism that later progressed to Graves' ophthalmopathy.

The chain recombines TRBV11-3 with TRBJ2-2, with D tentatively TRBD2 (7 bases). CDR1 is SGHNT and CDR2 is YENEEA in the germline V gene. Trimming took off 1 base at V and 0 bases at J, with 15 bases between the two ends. This CDR3 region has 18 residues. CDR3 in amino acids: CASSLAPWEGANTGELFF. Here the CDR3 DNA reads TGTGCCAGCAGCTTAGCTCCCTGGGAGGGGGCGAACACCGGGGAGCTGTTTTTT.

This clonotype was counted between two and nine times. The chain carries TRBV7-2 and TRBJ2-7; D gene uncertain. The CDR3 is made up of 12 amino acids. The V end lost 2 bases, the J end lost 2 bases, and 4 bases lay between the germline ends. CDR1 SGHTA and CDR2 FQGNSA come from the germline V gene. As DNA, the CDR3 is TGTGCCAGCAGCTTACACCCCTACGAGCAGTACTTC. This sequence encodes CASSLHPYEQYF.

This clonotype was observed a few times. CDR3 in amino acids: CASSILRASNTGELFF. The CDR3 DNA is TGTGCCAGTAGTATTTTGCGGGCCTCGAACACCGGGGAGCTGTTTTTT. The rearrangement links TRBV19 to TRBJ2-2, with D perhaps matching TRBD2 (5 bases). Trimming removed 3 bases from V and 0 bases from J, with 11 bases in between. In germline, CDR1 is LNHDA, CDR2 SQIVND (reference sequence). The CDR3 sequence is 16 residues long.

This clonotype occurred many times. The chain recombines TRBV5-1 with TRBJ2-4; D is tentatively TRBD1 or TRBD2 (6 bases each). The CDR3 has 17 residues. Trimming cost V 0 bases and J 4 bases, with 17 bases left between them. Germline V gene sequence: CDR1 SGHRS, CDR2 YFSETQ. CDR3 amino acids: CASSLGPLGGSKNIQYF. CDR3 coding DNA: TGCGCCAGCAGCTTGGGTCCCCTGGGGGGCTCTAAAAACATTCAGTACTTC.

This clonotype was seen repeatedly, ten times or more. The chain has TRBV12-3 or TRBV12-4 and TRBJ2-5; 7 nucleotides match TRBD1. This CDR3 spans 15 amino acids. With 4 bases clipped from V and 0 bases from J, the junction kept 5 bases outside the gene matches. Here the CDR3 DNA reads TGTGCCAGCAGTTCCTCCGGGACAGACCAAGAGACCCAGTACTTC. This sequence encodes CASSSSGTDQETQYF.

In this sample, this clonotype turned up many times. The chain joins TRBV2 to TRBJ1-1; D remains unclear. Looked up from germline, CDR1 is SNHLY and CDR2 is FYNNEI. The CDR3 consists of 11 residues. Trimming took 6 bases from V and 4 from J, leaving 6 bases between them. CDR3 DNA sequence: TGTGCCAGCAGGGTTGTCACTGAAGCTTTCTTT. This translates into CASRVVTEAFF. The full variable domain, its missing parts supplied by reference TRBV2 and TRBJ1-1, is EPEVTQTPSHQVTQMGQEVILRCVPISNHLYFYWYRQILGQKVEFLVSFYNNEISEKSEIFDDQFSVERPDGSNFTLKIRSTKLEDSAMYFCASRVVTEAFFGQGTRLTVV.

The chain has TRBV19 and TRBJ2-7, with a weak D call TRBD2 (5 bases). Germline CDR1 is LNHDA and CDR2 is SQIVND (reference sequence). The CDR3 is 15 residues long. The V and J ends lost 2 bases and 5 bases respectively, with 16 bases between them. CDR3: CASSITDYGINEQYF. DNA for the CDR3: TGTGCCAGTAGTATAACGGATTACGGGATCAACGAGCAGTACTTC.

This clonotype was seen repeatedly, ten times or more. The chain combines TRBV5-1 with TRBJ2-2; D is undetermined. Trimming pared 4 bases from V and 7 bases from J, leaving 14 bases between. The CDR3 runs to 14 residues. Looked up from germline, CDR1 is SGHRS and CDR2 is YFSETQ. For the CDR3, the DNA is TGCGCCAGCAGCCCTACCGCGGCCGACGGGGAGCTGTTTTTT. As protein: CASSPTAADGELFF.

This clonotype was picked up a small number of times. This chain connects TRBV12-3 or TRBV12-4 to TRBJ2-7, with 10 bases identical to TRBD2. Trimming cost V 7 bases and J 0 bases; bases outside gene matches: 9. The length of the CDR3 is 16 residues. CDR3 nucleotide sequence: TGTGCCAGCACCTCTAGCGGGAGTACCCTCTCCTACGAGCAGTACTTC. It encodes CASTSSGSTLSYEQYF.

This sequence joins TRBV11-2 and TRBJ2-3; 16 positions match TRBD2. CDR3 length equals 17 residues. Unmatched junction bases numbered 2, after V lost 1 base and J lost 4 bases. Germline V CDR1 and CDR2: SGHAT, FQNNGV. DNA for the CDR3: TGTGCCAGCAGCTTAGGTGGGACTAGCGGGAGGGCAGATACGCAGTATTTT. This translates into CASSLGGTSGRADTQYF.

This clonotype was seen ten or more times. V gene TRBV27 combines with J gene TRBJ1-1, with no clear D. The CDR3 is made up of 16 amino acids. Germline values: CDR1 MNHEY, CDR2 SMNVEV (reference sequence). Trimming stripped 8 bases from V and 4 bases from J, with 23 bases between. CDR3 loop: CASGVPSYPPGTEAFF. As DNA, the CDR3 is TGTGCCAGCGGGGTTCCATCCTATCCCCCTGGCACTGAAGCTTTCTTT.

This clonotype was detected many times. This chain joins TRBV19 and TRBJ1-5, with 8 bases that match TRBD1. Germline trimming cut 4 bases from V and 5 bases from J; bases unmatched to any gene: 7. Germline V lookup: CDR1 LNHDA, CDR2 SQIVND (reference sequence). This CDR3 has 15 residues. CDR3 protein: CASSTGQGLHQPQHF. The CDR3 DNA is TGTGCCAGTAGTACCGGACAGGGTCTCCATCAGCCCCAGCATTTT. Complete variable domain (other parts from reference TRBV19 and TRBJ1-5): DGGITQSPKYLFRKEGQNVTLSCEQNLNHDAMYWYRQDPGQGLRLIYYSQIVNDFQKGDIAEGYSVSREKKESFPLTVTSAQKNPTAFYLCASSTGQGLHQPQHFGDGTRLSIL.

J is TRBJ1-2 and V is TRBV30; D uncertain. The germline V gene has CDR1 GTSNPN and CDR2 SVGIG (reference sequence). V was cut by 2 bases and J by 3 bases, with 7 bases left in between. The CDR3 is made up of 12 amino acids. The CDR3 loop reads CAWSMADYGYTF. DNA for the CDR3: TGTGCCTGGAGTATGGCAGACTATGGCTACACCTTC. The full variable domain, rest sourced from reference TRBV30 and TRBJ1-2, is SQTIHQWPATLVQPVGSPLSLECTVEGTSNPNLYWYRQAAGRGLQLLFYSVGIGQISSEVPQNLSASRPQDRQFILSSKKLLLSDSGFYLCAWSMADYGYTFGSGTRLTVV.

This clonotype was counted many times. The CDR3 DNA is TGTGCCAGCAGCCCACCGACTAGCGCCACGGGATACACCGGGGAGCTGTTTTTT. This translates into CASSPPTSATGYTGELFF. The chain carries TRBV7-9 and TRBJ2-2, with 8 bases matching TRBD2. Germline trimming cut 5 bases from V and 3 bases from J; bases unmatched to any gene: 14. The CDR3 covers 18 residues. Germline CDR1 reads SEHNR; CDR2 reads FQNEAQ (reference sequence).

A remark on this clonotype: An end of the junction does not agree with germline; a read error may underlie this. Here the CDR3 reads CSARPPRQGGEKAEAFF. The CDR3 DNA is TGCAGTGCTAGACCTCCTAGACAGGGAGGGGAGAAGGCTGAGGCTTTCTTT. The chain has TRBV20-1 and TRBJ1-1; TRBD1 matches 7 bases. Germline CDR1 reads DFQATT; CDR2 reads SNEGSKA (reference sequence). The CDR3 sequence is 17 residues long.

There are many counts of this clonotype. The CDR3 nucleotides read TGTGCCAGCAGTCCCACAGGGAGAACCAGAGGAAACACCATATATTTT. It is translated as CASSPTGRTRGNTIYF. V gene TRBV12-3 or TRBV12-4 combines with J gene TRBJ1-3; D may be TRBD1 (6 bases). The V gene lost 5 bases and the J gene lost 4 bases, with 18 bases spanning the gap. CDR3 length equals 16 residues.

A note on this clonotype: It may be a read error: a sequence one base away is much more abundant. This rearrangement joins TRBV2 to TRBJ2-5; D is uncertain. Germline V gene data show CDR1 as SNHLY and CDR2 as FYNNEI. CDR3 size: 15 residues. The V and J ends lost 4 bases and 3 bases respectively, with 15 bases between them. CDR3 sequence: CASSGFVDSKETQYF. In nucleotides, the CDR3 is TGTGCCAGCAGTGGGTTTGTTGACTCGAAAGAGACCCAGTACTTC.

There are many counts of this clonotype. The chain combines TRBV6-1 with TRBJ2-1; 14 bases are a match to TRBD2. Germline values: CDR1 MNHNS, CDR2 SASEGT. The V gene end was trimmed by 6 bases and the J gene end by 9 bases; junction bases not matched to a gene: 19. The CDR3 length is 19 residues. CDR3 sequence (DNA): TGTGCCAGCAGCCCATACCAACCGGGACTAGCGGGAGCTGTGCTTGAGCAGTTCTTC. Its protein is CASSPYQPGLAGAVLEQFF.

The rearrangement links TRBV7-3 to TRBJ2-5; tentatively, D is TRBD1 (6 bases). Germline CDR1 and CDR2: SGHTA and FQGTGA. V shed 8 bases and J shed 5 bases, with 18 bases lying between them. The CDR3 consists of 14 residues. The CDR3 region has the DNA TGTGCCAGCCAGCCGGACCCAGGGGTGGAGACCCAGTACTTC. It translates to CASQPDPGVETQYF.

DNA for the CDR3: TGCGCCAGCAGCCAGGACTTGACGACAGCCGCATCATCGGAAGCTTTCTTT. This gives the protein CASSQDLTTAASSEAFF. The chain recombines TRBV4-3 with TRBJ1-1; D is perhaps TRBD1 (5 bases). The CDR3 has 17 residues. Per germline, CDR1 LGHNA and CDR2 YSLEER. V dropped 3 bases and J dropped 8 bases, with 25 bases sitting between them.

In its sample, this clonotype was seen many times. The V call is TRBV11-2, the J call TRBJ2-7; no definite D call. The germline V and J ends were trimmed by 0 bases and 4 bases, with 7 bases remaining between them. Germline loops: CDR1 SGHAT, CDR2 FQNNGV. The CDR3 is 13 amino acids. The CDR3 is CASSLESPYEQYF. The CDR3 region has the DNA TGTGCCAGCAGCTTAGAATCCCCTTACGAGCAGTACTTC.

The rearrangement joins TRBV14 to TRBJ2-7, with TRBD1 identical over 7 bases. CDR3 length: 14 residues. The germline CDR1 and CDR2 sequences are SGHDN and FVKESK. The V gene end was trimmed by 1 base and the J gene end by 4 bases; junction bases not matched to a gene: 4. CDR3 region: CASSQGQGIYEQYF. The CDR3 bases are TGTGCCAGCAGCCAAGGACAGGGTATTTACGAGCAGTACTTC.

Note on this clonotype: A read error may account for a junction end that differs from germline. The V gene is TRBV12-3 or TRBV12-4, the J gene TRBJ2-7; a possible D gene is TRBD2 (6 bases). This CDR3 comprises 15 residues. The CDR3 nucleotides are TGTGCCGGCAGTTTAGATACTAGCAGACTGTACGAGCAGTACTTC. It specifies CAGSLDTSRLYEQYF.

V gene TRBV4-1 combines with J gene TRBJ1-6; D gene ambiguous. This CDR3 has 14 residues. The V end lost 0 bases, the J end lost 12 bases, and 12 bases lay between the germline ends. CDR1 is MGHRA, CDR2 YSYEKL, per germline. This CDR3 reads CASSQEWAVLPLHF. The CDR3 DNA follows: TGCGCCAGCAGCCAAGAATGGGCGGTTTTACCCCTCCACTTT.

The chain combines TRBV5-6 with TRBJ2-5; 9 nucleotides line up with TRBD1. J was trimmed by 2 bases and V by 0 bases; bases with no gene match: 2. Germline CDR1 reads SGHDT; CDR2 reads YYEEEE. This CDR3 is 15 amino acids long. The CDR3 DNA follows: TGTGCCAGCAGCTTGGCAGGACAGGGGCAAGAGACCCAGTACTTC. Amino acids: CASSLAGQGQETQYF.

As concerns this clonotype: One junction end disagrees with the germline gene, perhaps due to a read error. The V gene is TRBV5-6, the J gene TRBJ2-1; TRBD1 matches 7 bases. There are 15 residues in the CDR3. The germline V gene has CDR1 SGHDT and CDR2 YYEEEE. CDR3 amino acids: CASSLKGQVYNKQFF. The CDR3, as DNA: TGTGCCAGCAGCCTCAAAGGACAGGTTTACAATAAGCAGTTCTTC.

This clonotype was seen a handful of times. The rearrangement links TRBV19 to TRBJ2-5; TRBD2 matches 7 bases. The CDR3 has 17 residues. Germline assignment: CDR1 LNHDA and CDR2 SQIVND (reference sequence). V shed 3 bases and J 1 base; nucleotides not matched to a gene: 11. The CDR3 sequence: CASSIKRDPLGQETQYF. CDR3 in DNA: TGTGCCAGTAGTATTAAGCGGGACCCCCTGGGCCAAGAGACCCAGTACTTC.

This clonotype has only a few counts. V usage is TRBV4-1 and J usage is TRBJ1-1; D remains unclear. Between the trimmed V and J ends, which lost 0 bases and 10 bases, there was a span of 15 bases. Germline V CDR1 and CDR2: MGHRA, YSYEKL. The CDR3 consists of 14 residues. CDR3: CASSQERSSETAFF. DNA for the CDR3: TGCGCCAGCAGCCAAGAGAGGAGCTCGGAAACAGCTTTCTTT.

The CDR3 sequence: CSARYDSWEQFF. The CDR3 DNA reads as TGCAGTGCTAGATACGACTCATGGGAGCAGTTCTTC. This chain joins TRBV20-1 and TRBJ2-1, with D uncertain. The germline V gene encodes CDR1 DFQATT and CDR2 SNEGSKA (reference sequence). This CDR3 has 12 residues. Trimming removed 2 bases at V and 10 bases at J, with 12 bases between.

This clonotype appeared many times. This chain uses TRBV6-2 or TRBV6-3 with TRBJ1-1; D might be TRBD1 (5 bases). Trimming left V 2 bases short and J 5 bases short, with 12 bases between. The CDR3 is 14 residues long. The germline V gene has CDR1 MNHEY and CDR2 SVGEGT. The CDR3 here is CASSYPGPRTEAFF. For the CDR3, the DNA is TGTGCCAGCAGTTACCCGGGACCTCGGACTGAAGCTTTCTTT.

This clonotype was recorded many times. The chain couples TRBV7-3 to TRBJ2-3; D not resolved. CDR3 length: 14 residues. Between the trimmed V and J ends, which lost 2 bases and 2 bases, there was a span of 8 bases. The V gene's germline CDR1 is SGHTA and CDR2 FQGTGA. CDR3 amino acids: CASSLVPNTDTQYF. The CDR3 DNA reads as TGTGCCAGCAGCTTAGTACCGAACACAGATACGCAGTATTTT.